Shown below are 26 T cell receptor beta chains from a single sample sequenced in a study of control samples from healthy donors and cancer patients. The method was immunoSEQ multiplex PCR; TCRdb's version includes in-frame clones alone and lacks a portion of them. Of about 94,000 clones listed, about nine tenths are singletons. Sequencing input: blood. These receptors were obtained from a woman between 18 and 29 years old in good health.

The CDR3 nucleotides are TGCAGCGTTGAAGATCGACAGGGTAGGGTCACTCACACTGAAGCTTTCTTT. Protein sequence: CSVEDRQGRVTHTEAFF. The rearrangement links TRBV29-1 to TRBJ1-1; TRBD1 agrees at 7 bases. The CDR3 loop spans 17 amino acids. CDR1 and CDR2 from the germline V gene are SQVTM and ANQGSEA. Trimming removed 0 bases from V and 3 bases from J; junction bases left unmatched: 13.

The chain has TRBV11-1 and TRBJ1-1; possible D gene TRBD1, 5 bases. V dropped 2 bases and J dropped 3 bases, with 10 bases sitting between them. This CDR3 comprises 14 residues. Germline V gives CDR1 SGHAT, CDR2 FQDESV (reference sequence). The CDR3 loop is CASSLKRGDTEAFF. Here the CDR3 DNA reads TGTGCCAGCAGCTTAAAGAGGGGTGACACTGAAGCTTTCTTT.

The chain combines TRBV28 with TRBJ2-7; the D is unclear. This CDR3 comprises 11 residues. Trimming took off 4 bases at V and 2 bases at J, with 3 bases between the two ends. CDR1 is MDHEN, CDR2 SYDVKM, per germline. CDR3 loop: CASSSAYEQYF. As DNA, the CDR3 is TGTGCCAGCAGTTCTGCCTACGAGCAGTACTTC.

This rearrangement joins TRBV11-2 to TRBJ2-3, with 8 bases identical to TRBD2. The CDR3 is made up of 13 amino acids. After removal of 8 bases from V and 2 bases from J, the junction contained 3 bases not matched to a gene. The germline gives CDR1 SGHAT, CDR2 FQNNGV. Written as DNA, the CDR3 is TGTGCCAGCGGACTAGCCCTCACAGATACGCAGTATTTT. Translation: CASGLALTDTQYF.

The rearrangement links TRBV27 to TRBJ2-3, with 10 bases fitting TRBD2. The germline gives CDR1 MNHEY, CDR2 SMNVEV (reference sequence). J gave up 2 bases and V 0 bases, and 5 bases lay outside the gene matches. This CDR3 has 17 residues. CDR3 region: CASSLSSLAGATDTQYF. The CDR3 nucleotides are TGTGCCAGCAGTTTATCGTCTCTAGCGGGGGCCACAGATACGCAGTATTTT.

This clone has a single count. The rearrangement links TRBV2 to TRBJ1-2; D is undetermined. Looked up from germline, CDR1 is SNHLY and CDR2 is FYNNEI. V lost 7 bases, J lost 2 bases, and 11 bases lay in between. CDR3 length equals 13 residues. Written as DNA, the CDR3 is TGTGCCAGCATGAATGGGGAGAACTATGGCTACACCTTC. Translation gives CASMNGENYGYTF.

The CDR3 sequence is CASSRGGGATDTQYF. The CDR3 DNA sequence: TGTGCCAGCTCACGGGGCGGGGGGGCCACAGATACGCAGTATTTT. V usage is TRBV18 and J usage is TRBJ2-3; 9 nucleotides match TRBD2. This CDR3 spans 15 amino acids. Per germline, CDR1 KGHSH and CDR2 LQKENI. The V gene end was trimmed by 4 bases and the J gene end by 2 bases; junction bases not matched to a gene: 4.

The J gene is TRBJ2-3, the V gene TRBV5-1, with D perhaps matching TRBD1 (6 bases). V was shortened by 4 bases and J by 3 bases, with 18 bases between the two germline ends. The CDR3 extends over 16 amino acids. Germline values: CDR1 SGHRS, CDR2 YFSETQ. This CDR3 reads CASSKTGLVTTDTQYF. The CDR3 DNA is TGCGCCAGCAGCAAGACAGGCTTAGTAACAACAGATACGCAGTATTTT.

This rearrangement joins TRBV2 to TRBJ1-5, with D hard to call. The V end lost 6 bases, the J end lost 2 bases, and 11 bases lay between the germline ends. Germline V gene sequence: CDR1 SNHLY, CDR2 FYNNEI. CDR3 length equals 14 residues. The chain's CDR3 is CASRNDNGNQPQHF. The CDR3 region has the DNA TGTGCCAGCAGGAACGACAACGGCAATCAGCCCCAGCATTTT.

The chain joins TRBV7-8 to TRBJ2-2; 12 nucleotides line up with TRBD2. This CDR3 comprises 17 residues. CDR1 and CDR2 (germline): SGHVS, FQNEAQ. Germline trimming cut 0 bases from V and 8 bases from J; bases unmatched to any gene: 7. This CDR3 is CASSLAPSGGAYGELFF. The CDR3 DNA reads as TGTGCCAGCAGCTTAGCTCCTAGCGGGGGGGCTTATGGGGAGCTGTTTTTT.

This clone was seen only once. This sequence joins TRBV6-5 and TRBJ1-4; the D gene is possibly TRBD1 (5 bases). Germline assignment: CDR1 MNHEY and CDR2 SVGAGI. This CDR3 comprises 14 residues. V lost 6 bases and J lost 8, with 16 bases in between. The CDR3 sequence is CASRRGGDGEKLFF. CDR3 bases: TGTGCCAGCAGACGCGGGGGGGACGGAGAAAAACTGTTTTTT.

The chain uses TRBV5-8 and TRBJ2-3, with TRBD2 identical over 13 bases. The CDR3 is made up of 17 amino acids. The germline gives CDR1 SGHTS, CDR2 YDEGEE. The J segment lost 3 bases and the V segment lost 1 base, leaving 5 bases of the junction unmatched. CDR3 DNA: TGTGCCAGCAGCTTGCCCCAGGGACTAGCGGGGACAGATACGCAGTATTTT. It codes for CASSLPQGLAGTDTQYF.

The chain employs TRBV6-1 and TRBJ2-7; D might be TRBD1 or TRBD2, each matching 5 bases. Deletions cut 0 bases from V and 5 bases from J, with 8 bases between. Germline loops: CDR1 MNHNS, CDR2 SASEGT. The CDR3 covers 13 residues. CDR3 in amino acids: CASSEAGAHEQYF. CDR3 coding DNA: TGTGCCAGCAGTGAAGCCGGGGCGCACGAGCAGTACTTC.

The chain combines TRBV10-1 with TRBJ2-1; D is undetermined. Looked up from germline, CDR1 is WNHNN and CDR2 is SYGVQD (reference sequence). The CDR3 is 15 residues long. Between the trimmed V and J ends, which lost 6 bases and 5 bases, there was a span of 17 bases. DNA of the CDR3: TGCGCCAGCAGCGAAGGGATAATTGGGGACAATGAGCAGTTCTTC. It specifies CASSEGIIGDNEQFF.

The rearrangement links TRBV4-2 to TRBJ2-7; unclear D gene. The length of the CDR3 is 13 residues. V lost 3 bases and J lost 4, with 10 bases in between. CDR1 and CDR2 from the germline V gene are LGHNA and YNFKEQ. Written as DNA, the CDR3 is TGTGCCAGCAGCCAGGACGAGAGATACGAGCAGTACTTC. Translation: CASSQDERYEQYF.

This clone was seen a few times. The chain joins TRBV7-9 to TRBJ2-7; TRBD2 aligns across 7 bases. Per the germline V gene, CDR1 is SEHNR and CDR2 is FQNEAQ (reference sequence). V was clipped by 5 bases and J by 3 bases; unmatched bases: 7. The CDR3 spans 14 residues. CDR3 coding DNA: TGTGCCAGCAGCATAGACCCGGGAGGCTACGAGCAGTACTTC. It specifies CASSIDPGGYEQYF.

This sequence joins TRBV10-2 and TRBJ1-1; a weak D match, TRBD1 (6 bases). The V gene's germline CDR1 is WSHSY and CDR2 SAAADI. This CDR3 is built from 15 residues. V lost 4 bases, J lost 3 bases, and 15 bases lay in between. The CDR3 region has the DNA TGCGCCAGCAGTGTGTTGGGGGGCGCCGACACTGAAGCTTTCTTT. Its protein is CASSVLGGADTEAFF.

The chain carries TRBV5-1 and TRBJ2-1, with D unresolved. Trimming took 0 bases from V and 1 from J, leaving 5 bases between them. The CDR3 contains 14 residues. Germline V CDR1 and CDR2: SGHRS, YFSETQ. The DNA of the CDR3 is TGCGCCAGCAGCTTGGGACTTTCCTACAATGAGCAGTTCTTC. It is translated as CASSLGLSYNEQFF. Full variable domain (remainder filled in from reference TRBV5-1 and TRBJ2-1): KAGVTQTPRYLIKTRGQQVTLSCSPISGHRSVSWYQQTPGQGLQFLFEYFSETQRNKGNFPGRFSGRQFSNSRSEMNVSTLELGDSALYLCASSLGLSYNEQFFGPGTRLTVL.

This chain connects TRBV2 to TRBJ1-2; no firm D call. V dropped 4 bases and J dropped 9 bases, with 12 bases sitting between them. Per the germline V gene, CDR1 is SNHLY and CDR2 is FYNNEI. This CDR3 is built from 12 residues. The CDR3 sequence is CASSVVRGSYTF. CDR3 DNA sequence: TGTGCCAGCAGTGTTGTCCGGGGTAGCTACACCTTC.

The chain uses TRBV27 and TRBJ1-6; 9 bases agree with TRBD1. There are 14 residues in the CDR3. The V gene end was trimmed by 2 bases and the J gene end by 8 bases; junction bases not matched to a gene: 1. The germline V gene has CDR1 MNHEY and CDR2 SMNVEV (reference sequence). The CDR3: CASSLDRGDSPLHF. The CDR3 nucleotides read TGTGCCAGCAGTTTAGACAGGGGGGATTCACCCCTCCACTTT.

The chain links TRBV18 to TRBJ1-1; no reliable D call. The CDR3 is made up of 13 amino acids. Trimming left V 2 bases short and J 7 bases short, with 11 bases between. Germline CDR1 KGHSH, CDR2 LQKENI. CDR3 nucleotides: TGTGCCAGCTCACCAAAAACAAACTTTGAAGCTTTCTTT. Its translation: CASSPKTNFEAFF.

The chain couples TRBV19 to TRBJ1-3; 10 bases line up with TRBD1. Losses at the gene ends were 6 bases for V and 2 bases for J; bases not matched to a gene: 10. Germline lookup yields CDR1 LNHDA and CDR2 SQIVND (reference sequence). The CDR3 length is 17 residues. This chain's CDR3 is CASRDGTGDEPGNTIYF. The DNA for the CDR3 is TGTGCCAGTAGAGACGGGACAGGGGATGAACCTGGAAACACCATATATTTT.

CDR3 sequence reads: CASSEAGLGTEAFF. CDR3 DNA sequence: TGCGCCAGCAGTGAGGCGGGATTAGGCACTGAAGCTTTCTTT. The chain uses TRBV10-1 and TRBJ1-1, with D hard to call. The CDR3 runs 14 residues. Trimming took off 2 bases at V and 4 bases at J, with 11 bases between the two ends. The germline V gene encodes CDR1 WNHNN and CDR2 SYGVQD (reference sequence).

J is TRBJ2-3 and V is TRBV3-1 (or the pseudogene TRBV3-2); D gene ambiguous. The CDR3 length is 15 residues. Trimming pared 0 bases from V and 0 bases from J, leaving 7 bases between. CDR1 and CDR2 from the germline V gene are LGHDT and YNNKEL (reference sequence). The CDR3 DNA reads TGTGCCAGCAGCCAAGAGAAACCAAGCACAGATACGCAGTATTTT. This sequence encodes CASSQEKPSTDTQYF.

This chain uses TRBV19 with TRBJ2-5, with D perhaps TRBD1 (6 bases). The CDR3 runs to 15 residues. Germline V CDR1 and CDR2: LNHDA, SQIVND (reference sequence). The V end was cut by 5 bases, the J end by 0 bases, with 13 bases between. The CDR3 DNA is TGTGCCAGTAGTCCTGGGACAAATTACCAAGAGACCCAGTACTTC. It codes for CASSPGTNYQETQYF.

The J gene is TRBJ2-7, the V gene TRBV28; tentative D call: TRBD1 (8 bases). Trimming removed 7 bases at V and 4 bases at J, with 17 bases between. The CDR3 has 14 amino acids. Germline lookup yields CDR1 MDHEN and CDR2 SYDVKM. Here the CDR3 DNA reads TGTGCCAGCAACTCACAGGGGGGGTCGTACGAGCAGTACTTC. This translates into CASNSQGGSYEQYF.